This T cell receptor beta chain comes out of a study of blood T cell repertoires in COVID-19. Profiled with immunoSEQ multiplex PCR; TCRdb holds only in-frame clones, not every one. The profile shows fewer than 300,000 clones, around nine tenths of them singletons. J lost 1 base, V lost 10 bases, and 7 bases had no gene match. There are 14 residues in the CDR3. Germline assignment: CDR1 MDHEN and CDR2 SYDVKM. Participants' own reports of clinical history determined their cohort assignment. There are a few counts of this clone. Sequenced sample: PBMCs or T cells enriched from blood (not recorded which). This chain links TRBV28 with TRBJ1-5; 7 nucleotides align to TRBD1. This TCR came from a woman aged 30 to 39 who had recovered from COVID-19. The DNA for the CDR3 is TGTGCCACCGTTCAGGGGGGAAGCAATCAGCCCCAGCATTTT. Translating gives CATVQGGSNQPQHF.